The next 3 T cell receptor beta chains were all read from a single sample in a study of T cell responses to AZD1222 COVID-19 vaccine. Sequencing was performed with immunoSEQ multiplex PCR; in TCRdb, only in-frame clones are kept and a portion is missing. The sample has 150,000 or so clones; roughly nine tenths are singletons. Material: peripheral blood, obtained on day 0 of AZD1222 vaccination. All receptors derive from an adult in good health.

This chain uses TRBV11-2 with TRBJ1-2; D gene ambiguous. CDR1 is SGHAT, CDR2 FQNNGV, per germline. The CDR3 runs to 12 residues. V was shortened by 5 bases and J by 4 bases, with 8 bases between the two germline ends. The CDR3 DNA sequence: TGTGCCAGCAGCCCCGGGTTCTATGGCTACACCTTC. Translating gives CASSPGFYGYTF.

Concerning this clone itself: The junction and the germline gene differ at one end; a read error may be behind it. This rearrangement joins TRBV7-3 to TRBJ1-4; TRBD1 is a possible D gene (6 bases). Germline CDR1 SGHTA, CDR2 FQGTGA. The CDR3 is 15 residues long. CDR3 DNA sequence: TGTGCCAGCAGTTTAACCGGGACACCGAATGAAAAACTGTTTTTT. Its protein is CASSLTGTPNEKLFF.

The chain links TRBV20-1 to TRBJ2-7; D might be TRBD2 (6 bases). This CDR3 spans 14 amino acids. Looked up from germline, CDR1 is DFQATT and CDR2 is SNEGSKA (reference sequence). Trimming cost V 3 bases and J 2 bases, with 14 bases left between them. The CDR3 here is CSASAGIDPYEQYF. The CDR3 nucleotides read TGCAGTGCTAGTGCGGGGATTGACCCCTACGAGCAGTACTTC.